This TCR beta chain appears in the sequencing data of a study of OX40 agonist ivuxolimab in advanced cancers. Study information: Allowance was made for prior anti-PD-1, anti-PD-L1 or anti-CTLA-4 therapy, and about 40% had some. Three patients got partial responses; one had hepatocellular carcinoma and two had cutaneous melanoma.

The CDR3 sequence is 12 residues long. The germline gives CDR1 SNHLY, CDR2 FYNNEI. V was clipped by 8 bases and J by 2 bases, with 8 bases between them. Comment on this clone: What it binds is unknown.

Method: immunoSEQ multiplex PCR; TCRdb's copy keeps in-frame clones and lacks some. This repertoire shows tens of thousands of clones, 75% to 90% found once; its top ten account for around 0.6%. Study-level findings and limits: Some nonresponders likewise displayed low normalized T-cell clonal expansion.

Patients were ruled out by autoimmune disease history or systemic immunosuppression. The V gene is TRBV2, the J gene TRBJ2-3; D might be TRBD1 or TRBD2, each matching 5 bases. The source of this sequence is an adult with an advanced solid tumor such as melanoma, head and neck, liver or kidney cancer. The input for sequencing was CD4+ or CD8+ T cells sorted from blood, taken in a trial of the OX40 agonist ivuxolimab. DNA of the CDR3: TGTGCCAGCGGGGGAACCACAGATACGCAGTATTTT. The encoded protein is CASGGTTDTQYF.